Listed here are 19 T cell receptor beta chains from one sample, sequenced in a study of post-analysis software for immune sequencing data. No antigens are known for them. Study-level findings and limits: TRBV segments more frequent in patients than in controls numbered roughly 5 and included TRBV5-6, TRBV5-1 and TRBV20-1.

Incorporated into the TCR beta cDNA libraries were unique molecular identifiers, which served to reduce PCR and sequencing biases. MiXCR, run by TCRdb on the PCR reads, gives a single entry per CDR3 protein. This sample carries hundreds of thousands of distinct CDR3 sequences, approximately 59% of them seen once, and the ten largest clones take around 11%. Material: blood. Receptors originate from a girl between 2 and 10 years old with multiple sclerosis.

The CDR3 DNA is TGTGCCAGCAGCCAAGAGGGCCTTGTGGGCGCTGAAGGCTACACCTTC. Its protein is CASSQEGLVGAEGYTF. This rearrangement joins TRBV4-2 to TRBJ1-2; no definite D call. The CDR3 spans 16 residues. CDR1 and CDR2 (germline): LGHNA, YNFKEQ. V was trimmed by 0 bases and J by 8 bases, leaving 19 bases between them.

The chain employs TRBV12-3 or TRBV12-4 and TRBJ2-5; 7 bases match TRBD2. The J segment lost 0 bases and the V segment lost 4 bases, leaving 8 bases of the junction unmatched. CDR3 length equals 16 residues. The CDR3, as DNA: TGTGCCAGCAGTTCTGGGCGGGGGTTTTACCAAGAGACCCAGTACTTC. It yields the protein CASSSGRGFYQETQYF.

The rearrangement links TRBV6-5 to TRBJ2-7; D is possibly TRBD1 (7 bases). The ends were cut back, 2 bases at V and 4 bases at J, with 12 bases in the middle. The CDR3 runs to 14 residues. Germline CDR1 reads MNHEY; CDR2 reads SVGAGI. This CDR3 is CASSYKGAGYEQYF. In DNA, the CDR3 is TGTGCCAGCAGTTACAAGGGGGCGGGGTACGAGCAGTACTTC.

This clonotype has just a few counts. This chain links TRBV5-1 with TRBJ1-2, with D uncertain. The CDR3 runs 13 residues. Germline assignment: CDR1 SGHRS and CDR2 YFSETQ. V lost 0 bases and J 0 bases, leaving 3 bases between the germline ends. The CDR3 is CASSLETNYGYTF. The CDR3 coding sequence is TGCGCCAGCAGCTTGGAGACTAACTATGGCTACACCTTC.

The genes are TRBV7-2 and TRBJ2-3; D possibly matches TRBD1 or TRBD2 (6 bases each). Germline values: CDR1 SGHTA, CDR2 FQGNSA. With 1 base removed from V and 1 base from J, the gap between germline ends came to 15 bases. The CDR3 has 17 residues. This CDR3 is CASSLGLGGFGTDTQYF. CDR3 bases: TGTGCCAGCAGCTTAGGGTTGGGGGGCTTCGGCACAGATACGCAGTATTTT.

This clonotype was found a few times. The chain is built from TRBV29-1 and TRBJ1-1; D gene uncertain. Germline CDR1 and CDR2: SQVTM and ANQGSEA. The ends were cut back, 4 bases at V and 0 bases at J, with 9 bases in the middle. The CDR3 is 13 amino acids. The CDR3 DNA is TGCAGCGTTGTAGGTGGGATGAACACTGAAGCTTTCTTT. Protein sequence: CSVVGGMNTEAFF.

This chain links TRBV5-1 with TRBJ2-1; 8 nucleotides agree with TRBD2. Germline values: CDR1 SGHRS, CDR2 YFSETQ. CDR3 length: 14 amino acids. V lost 4 bases, J lost 8 bases, and 8 bases stayed unmatched. Written as DNA, the CDR3 is TGCGCCAGCAGCCCGAGACTAGCGTTGGATGAGCAGTTCTTC. Protein: CASSPRLALDEQFF.

This rearrangement joins TRBV20-1 to TRBJ2-4, with D unclear. Deletions cut 2 bases from V and 1 base from J, with 12 bases between. This CDR3 contains 15 residues. Germline V gene data show CDR1 as DFQATT and CDR2 as SNEGSKA (reference sequence). The CDR3 sequence is CSARPPGLAKNIQYF. CDR3 in DNA: TGCAGTGCTAGACCCCCAGGCCTGGCCAAAAACATTCAGTACTTC.

This chain links TRBV7-9 with TRBJ2-1; 10 bases line up with TRBD1. V dropped 4 bases and J dropped 8; count of bases not matched to a gene: 8. Germline V gene data show CDR1 as SEHNR and CDR2 as FQNEAQ (reference sequence). The CDR3 is 15 residues long. CDR3 sequence reads: CASSSPGQGIDEQFF. The CDR3 region has the DNA TGTGCCAGCAGCTCTCCGGGACAGGGGATAGATGAGCAGTTCTTC.

V and J are TRBV25-1 and TRBJ2-6; D might be TRBD1 (6 bases). CDR1 is MGHDK and CDR2 is SYGVNS in the germline V gene. Trimming removed 4 bases from V and 0 bases from J, with 7 bases in between. The CDR3 has 15 residues. The chain's CDR3 is CASSGTVSGANVLTF. The CDR3, as DNA: TGTGCCAGCAGTGGGACAGTCTCTGGGGCCAACGTCCTGACTTTC. The whole variable domain, filled in from reference TRBV25-1 and TRBJ2-6, reads EADIYQTPRYLVIGTGKKITLECSQTMGHDKMYWYQQDPGMELHLIHYSYGVNSTEKGDLSSESTVSRIRTEHFPLTLESARPSHTSQYLCASSGTVSGANVLTFGAGSRLTVL.

The chain links TRBV20-1 to TRBJ2-3, with no clear D. The CDR3 covers 12 residues. Germline lookup yields CDR1 DFQATT and CDR2 SNEGSKA (reference sequence). Trimming removed 1 base at V and 6 bases at J, with 8 bases between. The CDR3 region has the DNA TGCAGTGCTAGAGGCCACACGGATACGCAGTATTTT. As protein: CSARGHTDTQYF.

This sequence joins TRBV14 and TRBJ2-1; 10 bases line up with TRBD1. V dropped 4 bases and J dropped 3; count of bases not matched to a gene: 6. Germline V gene lookup returns CDR1 SGHDN and CDR2 FVKESK. CDR3 size: 16 residues. In DNA form, the CDR3 reads TGTGCCAGCAGCCGTGACCGGGACAGGGGCTACAATGAGCAGTTCTTC. The encoded protein is CASSRDRDRGYNEQFF.

The chain recombines TRBV12-3 or TRBV12-4 with TRBJ2-1; 11 nucleotides align to TRBD2. V was clipped by 3 bases and J by 5 bases; unmatched bases: 6. This CDR3 contains 16 residues. In DNA, the CDR3 is TGTGCCAGCAGTTTTATAGCGGGGGGGCCCCACAATGAGCAGTTCTTC. It codes for CASSFIAGGPHNEQFF.

This clonotype was seen more than once but under ten times. J is TRBJ2-6 and V is TRBV29-1, with no clear D. V lost 5 bases and J 4 bases, leaving 6 bases between the germline ends. Germline V gene lookup returns CDR1 SQVTM and CDR2 ANQGSEA. The CDR3 totals 12 residues. CDR3 sequence: CSVLSGANVLTF. CDR3 sequence (DNA): TGCAGCGTTTTGAGCGGGGCCAACGTCCTGACTTTC. Supplemented by reference TRBV29-1 and TRBJ2-6, the full variable domain reads SAVISQKPSRDICQRGTSLTIQCQVDSQVTMMFWYRQQPGQSLTLIATANQGSEATYESGFVIDKFPISRPNLTFSTLTVSNMSPEDSSIYLCSVLSGANVLTFGAGSRLTVL.

This chain links TRBV5-1 with TRBJ2-5; weak D call: TRBD2 (6 bases). The DNA end is more similar to TRBJ2-7, so the J call may be wrong. The CDR3 is made up of 14 amino acids. Looked up from germline, CDR1 is SGHRS and CDR2 is YFSETQ. As DNA, the CDR3 is TGCGCCAGCAGATCTCTCAGGGAGGTTGGCGAGCAGTACTTC. Its protein product is CASRSLREVGEQYF.

This chain links TRBV13 with TRBJ2-7, with 7 nucleotides matching TRBD1. The assigned J gene may be wrong: the sequence end matches TRBJ2-5 better. The CDR3 extends over 15 amino acids. The V gene's germline CDR1 is PRHDT and CDR2 FYEKMQ (reference sequence). CDR3 residues: CASSMMGQYVETQYF. The CDR3, as DNA: TGTGCCAGCAGCATGATGGGACAGTATGTGGAGACCCAGTACTTC.

V and J are TRBV7-9 and TRBJ2-1; the match to TRBD2 covers 11 bases. The CDR3 has 18 amino acids. Germline CDR1 reads SEHNR; CDR2 reads FQNEAQ (reference sequence). V lost 2 bases, J lost 5 bases, and 11 bases stayed unmatched. The CDR3 loop reads CASSLTKRPGLADNEQFF. DNA for the CDR3: TGTGCCAGCAGCTTAACCAAAAGACCGGGACTAGCGGACAATGAGCAGTTCTTC.

The chain joins TRBV5-1 to TRBJ1-1, with 7 bases lining up with TRBD1. V shed 4 bases and J 4 bases; nucleotides not matched to a gene: 7. Germline CDR1 reads SGHRS; CDR2 reads YFSETQ. This CDR3 contains 14 residues. In DNA, the CDR3 is TGCGCCAGCAGCCCCGGACAGGAGGTCACTGAAGCTTTCTTT. Translation: CASSPGQEVTEAFF.

This clonotype was seen a single time. The chain is built from TRBV14 and TRBJ2-1; 9 positions match TRBD1. This CDR3 is built from 16 residues. Trimming at V came to 2 bases and at J to 5 bases, leaving 7 bases not matched to a gene. Looked up from germline, CDR1 is SGHDN and CDR2 is FVKESK. This chain's CDR3 is CASSQFNRGLDNEQFF. The DNA for the CDR3 is TGTGCCAGCAGCCAATTCAACAGGGGGCTCGACAATGAGCAGTTCTTC.